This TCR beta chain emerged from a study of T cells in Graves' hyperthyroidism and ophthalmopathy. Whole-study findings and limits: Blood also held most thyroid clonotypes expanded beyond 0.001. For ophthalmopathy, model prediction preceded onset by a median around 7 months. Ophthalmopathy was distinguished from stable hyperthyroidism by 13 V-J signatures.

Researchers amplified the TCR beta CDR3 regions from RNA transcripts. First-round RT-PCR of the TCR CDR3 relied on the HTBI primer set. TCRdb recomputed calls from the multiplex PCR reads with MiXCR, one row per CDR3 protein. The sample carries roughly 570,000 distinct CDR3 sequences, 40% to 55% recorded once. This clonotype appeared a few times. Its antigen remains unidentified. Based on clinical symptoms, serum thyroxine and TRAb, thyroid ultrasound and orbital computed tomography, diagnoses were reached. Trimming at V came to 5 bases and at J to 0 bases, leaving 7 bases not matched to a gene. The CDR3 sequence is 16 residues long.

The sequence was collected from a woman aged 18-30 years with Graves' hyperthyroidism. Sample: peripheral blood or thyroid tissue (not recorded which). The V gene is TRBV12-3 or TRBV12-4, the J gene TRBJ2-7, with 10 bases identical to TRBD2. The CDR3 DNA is TGTGCCAGCAGTCCGGGACTAGCGAGGAGCTCCTACGAGCAGTACTTC. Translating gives CASSPGLARSSYEQYF.